The subject of this entry is one T cell receptor (beta chain). Its specificity is not known. The junction departs from germline at one end; a sequencing error may be responsible. TCRdb reprocessed the multiplex PCR reads via MiXCR and lists one record per CDR3 protein. The sample consists of fewer than 250,000 distinct CDR3 sequences, approximately 31% of them appearing once. This sample is drawn from a study of breast tumors, draining lymph nodes, adjacent tissues. Study observations and caveats: Luminal-like breast cancer showed significantly greater tumor-nontumor repertoire similarity than basal-like breast cancer did. Tumor TCR diversity was below lymph nodes but above nontumor tissue.

Axillary draining lymph nodes of breast cancer patients supplied the node samples. The length of the CDR3 is 16 residues. Germline-derived CDR1 and CDR2 are SNHLY and FYNNEI. The TCR was taken from a female donor with breast cancer. Some clones in this sample may be carry-over from other donors' samples. The chain links TRBV2 to TRBJ1-3; D is possibly TRBD1 (6 bases). The sample taken for sequencing was axillary lymph node tissue. The CDR3 protein is CASSALDSDSGDTIYF. The CDR3 region has the DNA TGTGCCAGCAGCGCATTGGACAGTGACTCTGGAGACACCATATATTTT.